The 9 T cell receptor beta chains given below trace back to one sample, sequenced in a study of CD8 T cells in Susac syndrome. RNA in amounts of roughly 0.5 to 1 ug was reverse transcribed with random hexamers. TCRdb itself ran the immunoSEQ multiplex PCR reads through MiXCR, one entry per CDR3 protein. The profile shows some 450,000 distinct CDR3 sequences, approximately 85% of them singletons. Input material: CD8+ T cells from PBMCs. These TCRs come from a human donor with multiple sclerosis.

The chain couples TRBV28 to TRBJ2-3; D unclear. V was pared by 5 bases and J by 2 bases, with 14 bases between. The CDR3 totals 15 residues. Germline V gene sequence: CDR1 MDHEN, CDR2 SYDVKM. CDR3 sequence: CASSPNPFTTDTQYF. DNA of the CDR3: TGTGCCAGCAGTCCAAACCCGTTCACCACAGATACGCAGTATTTT.

The sample holds one count of this clonotype. The chain combines TRBV28 with TRBJ2-2, with no clear D. Germline V gene data show CDR1 as MDHEN and CDR2 as SYDVKM. The CDR3 loop spans 16 amino acids. The ends were cut back, 7 bases at V and 4 bases at J, with 19 bases in the middle. The CDR3 DNA reads TGTGCCAGCACCCCACGGGTCAAGCGAGGCACCGGGGAGCTGTTTTTT. It specifies CASTPRVKRGTGELFF.

V usage is TRBV4-1 and J usage is TRBJ2-3, with a tentative D call TRBD2 (6 bases). This CDR3 region has 17 residues. Trimming shortened V by 0 bases and J by 0 bases, and 13 bases separated the two germline ends. CDR1 is MGHRA, CDR2 YSYEKL, per germline. CDR3 coding DNA: TGCGCCAGCAGCCAAGAGACGTCGCGGGAAAGCACAGATACGCAGTATTTT. Protein: CASSQETSRESTDTQYF.

V is TRBV5-5 and J is TRBJ2-3; 7 bases line up with TRBD2. Germline CDR1 is SGHKS and CDR2 is YYEKEE (reference sequence). The V and J ends lost 4 bases and 3 bases, in that order; junction bases with no gene match: 8. CDR3 size: 15 residues. The CDR3 region has the DNA TGTGCCAGCAGCCTCGGACTAGTGGCTACAGATACGCAGTATTTT. As protein: CASSLGLVATDTQYF.

This clonotype was observed once. The junction and the germline gene differ at one end; a read error may be behind it. The rearrangement joins TRBV20-1 to TRBJ2-1; TRBD2 matches at 8 bases. Germline V gives CDR1 DFQATT, CDR2 SNEGSKA (reference sequence). The CDR3 is 17 residues long. The CDR3 nucleotides read TGCAGTGCTAGAGATGGCCGGGAGGGCCGCTCCCACAATGAGCAGTTCTTC. It encodes CSARDGREGRSHNEQFF.

The genes are TRBV7-9 and TRBJ1-1; D is unresolved. Trimming shortened V by 0 bases and J by 1 base, and 9 bases separated the two germline ends. Germline V CDR1 and CDR2: SEHNR, FQNEAQ (reference sequence). The CDR3 contains 15 residues. The CDR3 nucleotides read TGTGCCAGCAGCTTAGCGTTAGGGCAGAACACTGAAGCTTTCTTT. This translates into CASSLALGQNTEAFF.

Regarding this clonotype: At one boundary the junction diverges from the germline segment, which might be a read error. V gene TRBV7-6 combines with J gene TRBJ2-1, with a possible D match to TRBD2 (5 bases). The CDR3 totals 16 residues. The germline CDR1 and CDR2 sequences are SGHVS and FNYEAQ. The CDR3 DNA is TGTGCCAGCAGCTTATGGTCCAGCAGCGGCGAAGATGAGCAGCTCTTC. It encodes CASSLWSSSGEDEQLF.

The chain uses TRBV11-2 and TRBJ1-1; D might be TRBD1 (6 bases). Trimming left V 9 bases short and J 2 bases short, with 16 bases between. The CDR3 sequence is 14 residues long. Germline loops: CDR1 SGHAT, CDR2 FQNNGV. The CDR3 loop is CASRLTGDNTEAFF. Here the CDR3 DNA reads TGTGCCAGTCGATTGACAGGAGATAACACTGAAGCTTTCTTT.

This clonotype was seen only a few times. This chain connects TRBV9 to TRBJ2-2; tentatively, D is TRBD1 (5 bases). Deletions cut 2 bases from V and 5 bases from J, with 10 bases between. Germline V lookup: CDR1 SGDLS, CDR2 YYNGEE. CDR3 size: 14 residues. Here the CDR3 DNA reads TGTGCCAGCAGCGTGGGGCAGGGTACCGGGGAGCTGTTTTTT. It encodes CASSVGQGTGELFF.